These 9 T cell receptor beta chains were all obtained from the same sample, sequenced in a study of blood T cell repertoires in COVID-19 (TCRdb year 2020). Receptor amplification or capture employed the immunoSEQ multiplex PCR assay. Drawn from immuneACCESS, this table holds only the in-frame rearrangements with V and J called that TCRdb kept. Clones are partly lost; checked studies trace under half to an unresolved V gene and leave the rest unexplained. The sample table contains 65,000 to 75,000 clones; only one count was recorded for under 85% of them. The ten largest clonotypes hold around 21% of the sample. Sequencing was done on a sample of peripheral blood. The receptor set was obtained from a man between 65 and 85 years old with acute or convalescent COVID-19.

The chain links TRBV13 to TRBJ2-1; 8 nucleotides line up with TRBD1. Germline CDR1 reads PRHDT; CDR2 reads FYEKMQ (reference sequence). This CDR3 contains 15 residues. With V trimmed by 2 bases and J by 4 bases, 4 bases remained unmatched. In DNA, the CDR3 is TGTGCCAGCAGCTTAAGGACAGGGACATACAATGAGCAGTTCTTC. Protein: CASSLRTGTYNEQFF.

The chain employs TRBV6-6 and TRBJ1-5, with 7 nucleotides matching TRBD1. The V gene end was trimmed by 6 bases and the J gene end by 3 bases; junction bases not matched to a gene: 5. The germline V gene encodes CDR1 MNHNY and CDR2 SVGAGI (reference sequence). CDR3 length: 14 residues. CDR3 residues: CASSAQGDNQPQHF. DNA for the CDR3: TGTGCCAGCAGCGCCCAGGGGGACAATCAGCCCCAGCATTTT.

The rearrangement links TRBV20-1 to TRBJ2-2; maybe TRBD2 (6 bases). The CDR3 consists of 14 residues. Trimming pared 3 bases from V and 1 base from J, leaving 9 bases between. Germline V gene data show CDR1 as DFQATT and CDR2 as SNEGSKA (reference sequence). DNA for the CDR3: TGCAGTGCTAGTACTAGCAGGAACACCGGGGAGCTGTTTTTT. Translating gives CSASTSRNTGELFF.

The chain combines TRBV4-2 with TRBJ2-1, with 14 bases fitting TRBD2. J was trimmed by 6 bases and V by 2 bases; bases with no gene match: 6. Germline V lookup: CDR1 LGHNA, CDR2 YNFKEQ. This CDR3 has 17 residues. CDR3: CASSQTATSGRGNEQFF. CDR3 sequence (DNA): TGTGCCAGCAGCCAAACGGCGACTAGCGGGAGGGGCAATGAGCAGTTCTTC.

This clone was seen just once. Germline and junction disagree at one end, which may indicate a read error. Within the sample, other DNA sequences also encode this same CDR3. V usage is TRBV3-1 (or the pseudogene TRBV3-2) and J usage is TRBJ2-5, with 9 bases lining up with TRBD2. The germline V gene encodes CDR1 LGHDT and CDR2 YNNKEL (reference sequence). The CDR3 totals 16 residues. As DNA, the CDR3 is TGTGCCAGCAGCCAAGAAGGGGGAGCGGGGGGAGAGACCCAATACTTC. Its protein is CASSQEGGAGGETQYF.

This chain joins TRBV6-1 and TRBJ1-6, with unresolved D. Germline CDR1 is MNHNS and CDR2 is SASEGT. V dropped 6 bases and J dropped 3 bases, with 15 bases sitting between them. CDR3 size: 16 residues. In DNA, the CDR3 is TGTGCCAGCAGCGAAACCCCCGGGAGCTATAATTCACCCCTCCACTTT. This gives the protein CASSETPGSYNSPLHF.

This clone occurred a few times. The chain recombines TRBV5-1 with TRBJ1-3, with a weak D call TRBD1 (5 bases). V was cut by 0 bases and J by 0 bases, with 13 bases left in between. The CDR3 has 17 residues. Per the germline V gene, CDR1 is SGHRS and CDR2 is YFSETQ. CDR3 in amino acids: CASSLDAGLSSGNTIYF. The CDR3, as DNA: TGCGCCAGCAGCTTGGATGCAGGGCTCTCCTCTGGAAACACCATATATTTT.

The genes are TRBV12-3 or TRBV12-4 and TRBJ2-7; 7 positions match TRBD2. The CDR3 covers 13 residues. V dropped 2 bases and J dropped 3; count of bases not matched to a gene: 1. CDR3: CASSLWGGYEQYF. CDR3 DNA sequence: TGTGCCAGCAGTTTATGGGGGGGCTACGAGCAGTACTTC.

The rearrangement links TRBV5-1 to TRBJ1-1; D gene uncertain. Germline V CDR1 and CDR2: SGHRS, YFSETQ. There are 14 residues in the CDR3. V dropped 0 bases and J dropped 5 bases, with 11 bases sitting between them. Here the CDR3 reads CASSLGGESTEAFF. The CDR3 DNA follows: TGCGCCAGCAGCTTGGGCGGAGAATCAACTGAAGCTTTCTTT.